Each of the 31 T cell receptor beta chains below was sequenced from the same sample in a study of cytomegalovirus exposure and HLA in healthy donors. PCR used 60 Vbeta primers and 13 Jbeta primers. Produced via immunoSEQ multiplex PCR; TCRdb's table is partial and in-frame only. This table holds roughly 250,000 clones, approximately 80% found once. Sequencing was performed on PBMCs. All receptors derive from a girl aged 2 to 10 in good health and CMV-seronegative.

The rearrangement joins TRBV6-4 to TRBJ1-2, with TRBD1 matching over 12 bases. Germline lookup yields CDR1 MRHNA and CDR2 SNTAGT. The CDR3 has 15 residues. Trimming cost V 0 bases and J 5 bases; bases outside gene matches: 1. CDR3 loop: CASSDSGQGAYGYTF. The CDR3 bases are TGTGCCAGCAGTGACTCGGGACAGGGGGCTTATGGCTACACCTTC.

This clone was seen a few times. The V call is TRBV2, the J call TRBJ2-7; tentative D call: TRBD1 (5 bases). This CDR3 has 13 amino acids. Germline loops: CDR1 SNHLY, CDR2 FYNNEI. The V gene lost 3 bases and the J gene lost 2 bases, with 8 bases spanning the gap. This CDR3 is CASSDQGPYEQYF. The DNA of the CDR3 is TGTGCCAGCAGTGACCAGGGCCCCTACGAGCAGTACTTC.

This sequence joins TRBV19 and TRBJ1-2, with D unclear. The CDR3 spans 14 residues. The germline gives CDR1 LNHDA, CDR2 SQIVND (reference sequence). The V end was cut by 3 bases, the J end by 4 bases, with 12 bases between. CDR3 DNA sequence: TGTGCCAGTAGTATTTACGGTCCGTCCTATGGCTACACCTTC. As protein: CASSIYGPSYGYTF.

The V gene is TRBV2, the J gene TRBJ2-7; D may be TRBD2 (6 bases). Trimming removed 6 bases at V and 4 bases at J, with 10 bases between. Germline loops: CDR1 SNHLY, CDR2 FYNNEI. The CDR3 runs 12 residues. CDR3 sequence: CASSGTAYEQYF. The DNA of the CDR3 is TGTGCCAGCAGCGGGACTGCATACGAGCAGTACTTC.

This rearrangement joins TRBV14 to TRBJ1-2; tentatively, D is TRBD1 (6 bases). V was pared by 0 bases and J by 3 bases, with 11 bases between. The CDR3 has 15 residues. Germline lookup yields CDR1 SGHDN and CDR2 FVKESK. CDR3 protein: CASSQDSGTHYGYTF. DNA for the CDR3: TGTGCCAGCAGCCAAGATTCGGGGACACACTATGGCTACACCTTC.

The rearrangement uses TRBV2 and TRBJ2-7; D is uncertain. The CDR3 sequence is 15 residues long. Trimming pared 1 base from V and 3 bases from J, leaving 13 bases between. Per germline, CDR1 SNHLY and CDR2 FYNNEI. The CDR3 region has the DNA TGTGCCAGCAGTGAAGAACCCCGGCCTAGCTACGAGCAGTACTTC. This gives the protein CASSEEPRPSYEQYF.

The chain recombines TRBV5-1 with TRBJ2-1; 8 nucleotides line up with TRBD2. Germline values: CDR1 SGHRS, CDR2 YFSETQ. Losses at the gene ends were 5 bases for V and 7 bases for J; bases not matched to a gene: 11. The CDR3 has 15 amino acids. CDR3 DNA sequence: TGCGCCAGCAGGACTTTCGGGGGGGCCGGAAATGAGCAGTTCTTC. Translation: CASRTFGGAGNEQFF.

This clone was picked up a small number of times. The gene calls are TRBV15 and TRBJ2-1, with 13 bases that match TRBD2. The CDR3 is 20 amino acids. The V gene's germline CDR1 is LNHNV and CDR2 YYDKDF (reference sequence). V gave up 3 bases and J gave up 2 bases; unmatched junction bases: 13. Written as DNA, the CDR3 is TGTGCCACCAGCAGTCACTTGTATCGGACTAGCGGGGGTCCCTACAATGAGCAGTTCTTC. Its translation is CATSSHLYRTSGGPYNEQFF.

The chain employs TRBV18 and TRBJ1-5; weak D call: TRBD1 (6 bases). Trimming pared 3 bases from V and 1 base from J, leaving 10 bases between. The CDR3 runs to 15 residues. CDR1 is KGHSH, CDR2 LQKENI, per germline. DNA of the CDR3: TGTGCCAGCTCACCCTACAGGGAGAGCAATCAGCCCCAGCATTTT. Translation gives CASSPYRESNQPQHF.

The chain employs TRBV5-1 and TRBJ1-2, with 10 bases identical to TRBD1. V was pared by 2 bases and J by 8 bases, with 3 bases of the junction left unmatched. From germline, CDR1 is SGHRS and CDR2 YFSETQ. The CDR3 contains 13 residues. This CDR3 is CASSFGTGEGYTF. The CDR3 DNA sequence: TGCGCCAGCAGCTTTGGGACAGGGGAAGGCTACACCTTC.

V gene TRBV28 combines with J gene TRBJ1-2; D unresolved. This CDR3 has 14 amino acids. Germline-derived CDR1 and CDR2 are MDHEN and SYDVKM. The germline V and J ends were trimmed by 6 bases and 7 bases, with 18 bases remaining between them. Here the CDR3 reads CASSLAAVDRGYTF. The CDR3 DNA sequence: TGTGCCAGCAGCCTAGCGGCGGTTGATCGTGGCTACACCTTC.

CDR3 coding DNA: TGCGCCAGCAGCTTGGGGGCGACTAGCGGGAGGGCCTGGCAGTTCTTC. This codes for CASSLGATSGRAWQFF. The chain combines TRBV5-1 with TRBJ2-1; 14 positions agree with TRBD2. Germline values: CDR1 SGHRS, CDR2 YFSETQ. The CDR3 has 16 residues. V trimming: 0 bases; J trimming: 12 bases; junction bases outside the gene matches: 8.

The V gene is TRBV12-5, the J gene TRBJ2-3, with a weak D call TRBD2 (6 bases). The germline CDR1 and CDR2 sequences are LGHNT and FRNRAP. V shed 0 bases and J shed 7 bases, with 14 bases lying between them. This CDR3 region has 15 residues. CDR3 protein: CASGLVGGADHTQYF. In DNA form, the CDR3 reads TGTGCTAGTGGTTTGGTGGGGGGAGCGGACCATACGCAGTATTTT.

The chain links TRBV9 to TRBJ1-3; D might be TRBD1 (6 bases). In germline, CDR1 is SGDLS, CDR2 YYNGEE. V gave up 3 bases and J gave up 1 base, with 14 bases separating them. This CDR3 has 16 amino acids. DNA of the CDR3: TGTGCCAGCAGCGCCAGTCAGGGGAAGTCTGGAAACACCATATATTTT. It codes for CASSASQGKSGNTIYF. Filled out from reference TRBV9 and TRBJ1-3, the complete variable domain reads DSGVTQTPKHLITATGQRVTLRCSPRSGDLSVYWYQQSLDQGLQFLIQYYNGEERAKGNILERFSAQQFPDLHSELNLSSLELGDSALYFCASSASQGKSGNTIYFGEGSWLTVV.

The CDR3 DNA is TGTGCCAGCAGCTTCGCGGGAGCTACCTACGAGCAGTACTTC. Translated: CASSFAGATYEQYF. The chain couples TRBV7-9 to TRBJ2-7, with TRBD2 matching 7 bases. The germline V gene has CDR1 SEHNR and CDR2 FQNEAQ (reference sequence). The junction had 4 bases not matched to a gene; V was cut back by 3 bases and J by 2 bases. This CDR3 has 14 residues.

This rearrangement joins TRBV28 to TRBJ2-3; 9 bases align to TRBD2. The CDR3 runs to 14 residues. J was trimmed by 9 bases and V by 3 bases; bases with no gene match: 7. CDR1 and CDR2 from the germline V gene are MDHEN and SYDVKM. CDR3 loop: CASSLPGTSYTQYF. DNA of the CDR3: TGTGCCAGCAGTTTGCCCGGGACTAGCTACACGCAGTATTTT.

This chain joins TRBV28 and TRBJ1-5; 8 positions match TRBD1. Trimming cost V 0 bases and J 7 bases; bases outside gene matches: 11. The CDR3 spans 17 residues. The germline gives CDR1 MDHEN, CDR2 SYDVKM. The chain's CDR3 is CASSLWPDREAGQPQHF. Written as DNA, the CDR3 is TGTGCCAGCAGTTTATGGCCGGACAGGGAGGCTGGCCAGCCCCAGCATTTT.

This chain connects TRBV15 to TRBJ1-6; 9 nucleotides agree with TRBD1. The germline gives CDR1 LNHNV, CDR2 YYDKDF (reference sequence). The V gene end was trimmed by 3 bases and the J gene end by 8 bases; junction bases not matched to a gene: 5. This CDR3 region has 15 residues. The CDR3 reads CATSRDRGLDSPLHF. The DNA for the CDR3 is TGTGCCACCAGCAGGGACAGGGGTTTGGATTCACCCCTCCACTTT.

V gene TRBV27 combines with J gene TRBJ2-7, with D perhaps TRBD1 (6 bases). CDR1 is MNHEY, CDR2 SMNVEV, per germline (reference sequence). This CDR3 has 14 amino acids. V shed 4 bases and J shed 3 bases, with 13 bases lying between them. Here the CDR3 reads CASSWTGTLYEQYF. The CDR3 DNA is TGTGCCAGCAGTTGGACCGGGACACTCTACGAGCAGTACTTC.

This chain connects TRBV29-1 to TRBJ2-2, with 7 bases matching TRBD2. This CDR3 is built from 16 residues. J gave up 0 bases and V 5 bases, and 9 bases lay outside the gene matches. Germline V CDR1 and CDR2: SQVTM, ANQGSEA. The CDR3 protein is CSVKGRGTTNTGELFF. The CDR3 DNA sequence: TGCAGCGTTAAGGGCCGAGGGACTACGAACACCGGGGAGCTGTTTTTT.

The V and J genes are TRBV28 and TRBJ1-2; 8 nucleotides align to TRBD1. Germline-derived CDR1 and CDR2 are MDHEN and SYDVKM. V trimming: 3 bases; J trimming: 5 bases; junction bases outside the gene matches: 5. The CDR3 covers 14 residues. The CDR3: CASSFGQGLYGYTF. The CDR3 nucleotides are TGTGCCAGCAGTTTCGGACAGGGACTTTATGGCTACACCTTC.

The gene calls are TRBV7-2 and TRBJ2-1; 7 nucleotides match TRBD2. V shed 6 bases, J shed 6 bases, and the junction held 5 bases outside the gene matches. The CDR3 has 13 residues. Per the germline V gene, CDR1 is SGHTA and CDR2 is FQGNSA. This chain's CDR3 is CASRSGGTNEQFF. The CDR3 nucleotides are TGTGCCAGCAGATCCGGGGGGACCAATGAGCAGTTCTTC.

The chain uses TRBV4-2 and TRBJ1-4, with D possibly being TRBD1 (6 bases). The V and J ends lost 0 bases and 13 bases respectively, with 15 bases between them. From germline, CDR1 is LGHNA and CDR2 YNFKEQ. The CDR3 runs 14 residues. Here the CDR3 reads CASSQDRGEGGLFF. DNA for the CDR3: TGTGCCAGCAGCCAAGATCGGGGAGAAGGGGGACTGTTTTTT.

This sequence joins TRBV4-1 and TRBJ2-1, with 8 positions matching TRBD2. This CDR3 region has 15 residues. The junction had 3 bases not matched to a gene; V was cut back by 1 base and J by 4 bases. Germline V gene sequence: CDR1 MGHRA, CDR2 YSYEKL. The CDR3 loop is CASSQAGGRYNEQFF. The CDR3 coding sequence is TGCGCCAGCAGCCAAGCGGGGGGGAGGTACAATGAGCAGTTCTTC.

Regarding this clone: Within the sample, other DNA sequences also encode this same CDR3. The chain combines TRBV6-1 with TRBJ1-1, with TRBD1 matching over 11 bases. Germline V gene data show CDR1 as MNHNS and CDR2 as SASEGT. The CDR3 covers 14 residues. The J segment lost 1 base and the V segment lost 6 bases, leaving 1 base of the junction unmatched. CDR3 sequence (DNA): TGTGCCAGCAGCGGGACAGGGGGGAACACTGAAGCTTTCTTT. Its protein is CASSGTGGNTEAFF.

This clone has only one observation. V usage is TRBV4-1 and J usage is TRBJ2-1; 10 bases line up with TRBD1. Germline V gene data show CDR1 as MGHRA and CDR2 as YSYEKL. The CDR3 sequence is 15 residues long. Losses at the gene ends were 4 bases for V and 10 bases for J; bases not matched to a gene: 10. Here the CDR3 DNA reads TGCGCCAGCAGCCCGGAAAGGGACAGGGGAAAAGAGCAGTTCTTC. It codes for CASSPERDRGKEQFF.

V and J are TRBV5-1 and TRBJ2-7; 7 bases are a match to TRBD1. The CDR3 sequence is 14 residues long. The ends lost 3 bases at V and 5 bases at J; junction bases unmatched: 8. Per germline, CDR1 SGHRS and CDR2 YFSETQ. The CDR3: CASSWDRTTDEQYF. For the CDR3, the DNA is TGCGCCAGCAGCTGGGACAGAACCACCGACGAGCAGTACTTC.

The chain recombines TRBV6-5 with TRBJ2-7; D might be TRBD1 (6 bases). CDR1 and CDR2 from the germline V gene are MNHEY and SVGAGI. V was trimmed by 4 bases and J by 3 bases, leaving 16 bases between them. This CDR3 comprises 15 residues. CDR3 in DNA: TGTGCCAGCAGTTTGGACAGACCCCCAAACTACGAGCAGTACTTC. Its translation is CASSLDRPPNYEQYF.

This chain's CDR3 is CASSPTTEEAQYF. CDR3 in DNA: TGTGCCAGCTCCCCTACGACCGAGGAAGCCCAGTACTTC. The chain carries TRBV18 and TRBJ2-5; the D is unclear. The CDR3 runs 13 residues. V lost 6 bases to trimming and J lost 9 bases, with 17 bases between them. The germline CDR1 and CDR2 sequences are KGHSH and LQKENI.

This clone occurred a few times. This chain joins TRBV9 and TRBJ1-1; perhaps TRBD1 as D (5 bases). The length of the CDR3 is 18 residues. Germline CDR1 reads SGDLS; CDR2 reads YYNGEE. The V gene lost 4 bases and the J gene lost 4 bases, with 26 bases spanning the gap. In DNA, the CDR3 is TGTGCCAGCAGCCCTAAAAGGGAAATGGGGCCACACGGCACTGAAGCTTTCTTT. This encodes CASSPKREMGPHGTEAFF. Variable domain in full (rest from reference TRBV9 and TRBJ1-1): DSGVTQTPKHLITATGQRVTLRCSPRSGDLSVYWYQQSLDQGLQFLIQYYNGEERAKGNILERFSAQQFPDLHSELNLSSLELGDSALYFCASSPKREMGPHGTEAFFGQGTRLTVV.

The chain employs TRBV4-1 and TRBJ1-2; the match to TRBD1 covers 7 bases. The CDR3 sequence is 15 residues long. Germline V CDR1 and CDR2: MGHRA, YSYEKL. After removal of 1 base from V and 6 bases from J, the junction contained 8 bases not matched to a gene. The CDR3 region is CASSQVRDRADGYTF. In DNA form, the CDR3 reads TGCGCCAGCAGCCAAGTCAGAGACAGGGCCGATGGCTACACCTTC.